The next 29 T cell receptor beta chains were all read from a single sample in a study of blood T cell repertoires in COVID-19. Clones were read by immunoSEQ multiplex PCR, and TCRdb kept only the in-frame ones, dropping some. Of some 190,000 clones in the sample, 80% were seen once. The sequencing sample was made of PBMCs or T cells enriched from blood (not recorded which). These receptor sequences come from a man between 60 and 70 years old who had been exposed to COVID-19.

The V gene is TRBV30, the J gene TRBJ2-1, with D possibly being TRBD2 (5 bases). The CDR3 contains 14 residues. Trimming left V 5 bases short and J 2 bases short, with 13 bases between. Germline loops: CDR1 GTSNPN, CDR2 SVGIG (reference sequence). CDR3 DNA sequence: TGTGCCTGGGCCGGAGGCCGGGCCTACAATGAGCAGTTCTTC. Translating gives CAWAGGRAYNEQFF.

The chain has TRBV7-3 and TRBJ2-3, with TRBD2 matching over 10 bases. Trimming removed 5 bases from V and 1 base from J; junction bases left unmatched: 3. CDR1 and CDR2 (germline): SGHTA, FQGTGA. This CDR3 is 15 amino acids long. CDR3 in DNA: TGTGCCAGCAGCCCCGGGACTAGCGGCACAGATACGCAGTATTTT. Protein sequence: CASSPGTSGTDTQYF.

The rearrangement joins TRBV7-2 to TRBJ1-5; perhaps TRBD1 as D (6 bases). The CDR3 has 14 amino acids. V lost 4 bases and J lost 6, with 13 bases in between. Germline CDR1 SGHTA, CDR2 FQGNSA. In DNA form, the CDR3 reads TGTGCCAGCAGCTCACAGGGAGGGGGTCAGCCCCAGCATTTT. The encoded protein is CASSSQGGGQPQHF.

This clone was detected a few times. V and J are TRBV24-1 and TRBJ1-2; TRBD1 aligns across 8 bases. V was clipped by 9 bases and J by 0 bases; unmatched bases: 32. In germline, CDR1 is KGHDR, CDR2 SFDVKD. This CDR3 is 23 amino acids long. CDR3 sequence (DNA): TGTGCCACCCGCGTGATCAATAGGTGGGTGCGCGGACAGGGAGCCCCCGCTAACTATGGCTACACCTTC. Its translation: CATRVINRWVRGQGAPANYGYTF.

This chain uses TRBV18 with TRBJ1-3, with 8 bases aligning to TRBD1. Germline-derived CDR1 and CDR2 are KGHSH and LQKENI. The CDR3 has 16 amino acids. Trimming removed 3 bases from V and 0 bases from J; junction bases left unmatched: 4. The chain's CDR3 is CASSPTGTGSGNTIYF. The CDR3 DNA reads TGTGCCAGCTCACCCACGGGGACAGGCTCTGGAAACACCATATATTTT. The whole variable domain, filled in from reference TRBV18 and TRBJ1-3, reads NAGVMQNPRHLVRRRGQEARLRCSPMKGHSHVYWYRQLPEEGLKFMVYLQKENIIDESGMPKERFSAEFPKEGPSILRIQQVVRGDSAAYFCASSPTGTGSGNTIYFGEGSWLTVV.

This chain joins TRBV6-5 and TRBJ2-5; possible D gene TRBD1, 6 bases. Germline CDR1 and CDR2: MNHEY and SVGAGI. This CDR3 region has 14 residues. Between the trimmed V and J ends, which lost 5 bases and 0 bases, there was a span of 10 bases. CDR3 DNA: TGTGCCAGCAGTACCACAGGGAACCAAGAGACCCAGTACTTC. Protein: CASSTTGNQETQYF.

The chain carries TRBV7-9 and TRBJ1-4; 7 nucleotides match TRBD1. This CDR3 contains 13 residues. From germline, CDR1 is SEHNR and CDR2 FQNEAQ (reference sequence). Trimming removed 5 bases from V and 8 bases from J; junction bases left unmatched: 5. The CDR3: CASSTGVREKLFF. Written as DNA, the CDR3 is TGTGCCAGCAGCACAGGGGTCAGGGAAAAACTGTTTTTT.

The chain combines TRBV6-5 with TRBJ1-6, with D possibly TRBD1 on 5 matching bases. The V end was cut by 7 bases, the J end by 6 bases, with 13 bases between. The CDR3 totals 14 residues. Germline CDR1 MNHEY, CDR2 SVGAGI. CDR3 bases: TGTGCCAGCAACTTGGCGGGGGGTAATTCACCCCTCCACTTT. It codes for CASNLAGGNSPLHF.

This clone was seen only once. The V gene is TRBV5-5, the J gene TRBJ1-2; 7 bases line up with TRBD1. The J segment lost 8 bases and the V segment lost 4 bases, leaving 8 bases of the junction unmatched. Germline values: CDR1 SGHKS, CDR2 YYEKEE (reference sequence). CDR3 length equals 13 residues. The CDR3 loop reads CASSQVIGGGYTF. In DNA, the CDR3 is TGTGCCAGCAGCCAAGTGATAGGGGGCGGCTACACCTTC.

This CDR3 is CASSARGQGAYEQYF. The CDR3, as DNA: TGTGCCAGCAGCGCCCGGGGACAGGGGGCCTACGAGCAGTACTTC. The rearrangement joins TRBV9 to TRBJ2-7; 11 bases map to TRBD1. In germline, CDR1 is SGDLS, CDR2 YYNGEE. The V and J ends lost 3 bases and 2 bases, in that order; junction bases with no gene match: 4. The CDR3 totals 15 residues.

The gene calls are TRBV2 and TRBJ1-4; perhaps TRBD1 as D (6 bases). V was cut by 7 bases and J by 2 bases, with 20 bases left in between. Per the germline V gene, CDR1 is SNHLY and CDR2 is FYNNEI. The CDR3 runs 17 residues. The CDR3 protein is CASTGGRGGETNEKLFF. DNA for the CDR3: TGTGCCAGCACCGGCGGTAGGGGGGGAGAGACTAATGAAAAACTGTTTTTT.

The chain links TRBV19 to TRBJ2-1, with 7 bases lining up with TRBD1. The V gene's germline CDR1 is LNHDA and CDR2 SQIVND (reference sequence). The CDR3 covers 15 residues. V lost 6 bases, J lost 2 bases, and 7 bases stayed unmatched. The CDR3 sequence: CASRLDRAPYNEQFF. The CDR3 DNA sequence: TGTGCCAGTAGGCTAGACAGGGCCCCCTACAATGAGCAGTTCTTC. The whole variable domain, filled in from reference TRBV19 and TRBJ2-1, reads DGGITQSPKYLFRKEGQNVTLSCEQNLNHDAMYWYRQDPGQGLRLIYYSQIVNDFQKGDIAEGYSVSREKKESFPLTVTSAQKNPTAFYLCASRLDRAPYNEQFFGPGTRLTVL.

The rearrangement joins TRBV7-9 to TRBJ1-2; no clear D. The germline V and J ends were trimmed by 0 bases and 2 bases, with 7 bases remaining between them. The CDR3 has 14 amino acids. The germline V gene has CDR1 SEHNR and CDR2 FQNEAQ (reference sequence). CDR3 nucleotide sequence: TGTGCCAGCAGCTTAGCGTCAGTGAACTATGGCTACACCTTC. Translating gives CASSLASVNYGYTF.

In nucleotides, the CDR3 is TGTGCCAGCAGCCAAGTAGCGGGATCGTTTGGAAACACCATATATTTT. Encoded protein: CASSQVAGSFGNTIYF. The chain joins TRBV14 to TRBJ1-3, with unresolved D. The CDR3 is 16 residues long. From germline, CDR1 is SGHDN and CDR2 FVKESK. Trimming removed 1 base at V and 3 bases at J, with 13 bases between.

The rearrangement joins TRBV6-1 to TRBJ2-7, with a weak D call TRBD2 (5 bases). Germline assignment: CDR1 MNHNS and CDR2 SASEGT. This CDR3 has 15 residues. V was pared by 1 base and J by 3 bases, with 13 bases between. The DNA for the CDR3 is TGTGCCAGCAGTGAAGGAGGACTCCCCCTCTACGAGCAGTACTTC. As protein: CASSEGGLPLYEQYF.

The chain combines TRBV18 with TRBJ2-7, with 7 bases that match TRBD1. This CDR3 is 14 amino acids long. Germline CDR1 reads KGHSH; CDR2 reads LQKENI. Trimming at V came to 4 bases and at J to 1 base, leaving 4 bases not matched to a gene. CDR3: CASSLRDRSYEQYF. In nucleotides, the CDR3 is TGTGCCAGCTCACTCCGGGACAGATCCTACGAGCAGTACTTC. The full variable domain, in which reference TRBV18 and TRBJ2-7 provide the parts outside the CDR3, is NAGVMQNPRHLVRRRGQEARLRCSPMKGHSHVYWYRQLPEEGLKFMVYLQKENIIDESGMPKERFSAEFPKEGPSILRIQQVVRGDSAAYFCASSLRDRSYEQYFGPGTRLTVT.

The chain uses TRBV2 and TRBJ1-6; 8 nucleotides align to TRBD1. V gave up 6 bases and J gave up 9 bases; unmatched junction bases: 7. This CDR3 spans 14 amino acids. Germline loops: CDR1 SNHLY, CDR2 FYNNEI. Here the CDR3 DNA reads TGTGCCAGCAGCCAAGGACAGGGCAGTTCACCCCTCCACTTT. Protein: CASSQGQGSSPLHF.

The J gene is TRBJ2-7, the V gene TRBV28; D unclear. The germline CDR1 and CDR2 sequences are MDHEN and SYDVKM. This CDR3 spans 12 amino acids. Trimming left V 4 bases short and J 6 bases short, with 10 bases between. The CDR3 loop reads CASSSPPGEQYF. The CDR3 DNA follows: TGTGCCAGCAGTTCCCCCCCCGGCGAGCAGTACTTC.

The chain recombines TRBV19 with TRBJ1-2; 8 nucleotides match TRBD1. Per the germline V gene, CDR1 is LNHDA and CDR2 is SQIVND (reference sequence). V shed 5 bases, J shed 4 bases, and the junction held 15 bases outside the gene matches. The CDR3 has 17 residues. The CDR3 protein is CASSPDKTSGGVYGYTF. As DNA, the CDR3 is TGTGCCAGTAGTCCCGATAAGACGTCAGGGGGCGTCTATGGCTACACCTTC.

The V call is TRBV2, the J call TRBJ1-1, with D perhaps matching TRBD1 (6 bases). Between the trimmed V and J ends, which lost 3 bases and 3 bases, there was a span of 17 bases. The CDR3 has 16 amino acids. Germline CDR1 and CDR2: SNHLY and FYNNEI. CDR3 in DNA: TGTGCCAGCAGTGAGGGGGGGCGCCGGGTCGACACTGAAGCTTTCTTT. It specifies CASSEGGRRVDTEAFF.

This sequence joins TRBV7-8 and TRBJ2-1; 8 bases line up with TRBD2. V dropped 5 bases and J dropped 0; count of bases not matched to a gene: 3. The CDR3 consists of 15 residues. Germline CDR1 SGHVS, CDR2 FQNEAQ. The CDR3 bases are TGTGCCAGCAGCCCCCTAGCGGGCTCCTACAATGAGCAGTTCTTC. This gives the protein CASSPLAGSYNEQFF. Using reference TRBV7-8 and TRBJ2-1 for the parts outside the CDR3, the full variable domain is GAGVSQSPRYKVAKRGQDVALRCDPISGHVSLFWYQQALGQGPEFLTYFQNEAQLDKSGLPSDRFFAERPEGSVSTLKIQRTQQEDSAVYLCASSPLAGSYNEQFFGPGTRLTVL.

This chain joins TRBV10-1 and TRBJ2-3; 8 bases fit TRBD2. The germline V gene encodes CDR1 WNHNN and CDR2 SYGVQD (reference sequence). The CDR3 consists of 15 residues. V shed 6 bases and J 3 bases; nucleotides not matched to a gene: 8. CDR3 in DNA: TGCGCCAGCAGCCCTGCCGTAGCGGGAACAGATACGCAGTATTTT. Protein product: CASSPAVAGTDTQYF.

This rearrangement joins TRBV24-1 to TRBJ1-3; TRBD1 matches at 8 bases. Germline values: CDR1 KGHDR, CDR2 SFDVKD. CDR3 length equals 17 residues. J gave up 2 bases and V 4 bases, and 9 bases lay outside the gene matches. In DNA form, the CDR3 reads TGTGCCACCAGTGACCCAAATCCACAGGGGGCTGGAAACACCATATATTTT. This sequence encodes CATSDPNPQGAGNTIYF.

J is TRBJ1-2 and V is TRBV6-5; D not certain. The CDR3 sequence is 14 residues long. The germline V and J ends were trimmed by 2 bases and 0 bases, with 7 bases remaining between them. Germline V gives CDR1 MNHEY, CDR2 SVGAGI. CDR3 amino acids: CASSYANPNYGYTF. CDR3 coding DNA: TGTGCCAGCAGTTACGCTAATCCTAACTATGGCTACACCTTC.

The chain joins TRBV5-4 to TRBJ2-1, with unresolved D. The V and J ends lost 0 bases and 9 bases respectively, with 13 bases between them. CDR3 size: 14 residues. Germline CDR1 and CDR2: SGHNT and YYREEE (reference sequence). The CDR3 nucleotides read TGTGCCAGCAGCTTGGCGAGTGCGGTGCCTGAGCAGTTCTTC. This codes for CASSLASAVPEQFF.

This sequence joins TRBV7-9 and TRBJ2-3, with 14 nucleotides matching TRBD2. The CDR3 runs to 16 residues. V dropped 1 base and J dropped 4; count of bases not matched to a gene: 1. Germline V gene lookup returns CDR1 SEHNR and CDR2 FQNEAQ (reference sequence). In DNA form, the CDR3 reads TGTGCCAGCAGCTTAGAGGGACTAGCGGGAGCAGATACGCAGTATTTT. This gives the protein CASSLEGLAGADTQYF.

The V call is TRBV12-5, the J call TRBJ1-2, with TRBD1 identical over 9 bases. Looked up from germline, CDR1 is LGHNT and CDR2 is FRNRAP. This CDR3 has 13 residues. The V and J ends lost 5 bases and 7 bases, in that order; junction bases with no gene match: 5. The CDR3 sequence is CASGTGGAFGYTF. The CDR3 DNA follows: TGTGCTAGTGGTACAGGGGGCGCGTTTGGCTACACCTTC.

The chain is built from TRBV12-3 or TRBV12-4 and TRBJ2-3; TRBD1 is a possible D gene (6 bases). V was shortened by 6 bases and J by 6 bases, with 13 bases between the two germline ends. This CDR3 comprises 13 residues. The CDR3, as DNA: TGTGCCAGCAGCTGGGACATTCCGGATACGCAGTATTTT. It encodes CASSWDIPDTQYF.

This rearrangement joins TRBV30 to TRBJ2-5; D may be TRBD1 (6 bases). V lost 1 base and J lost 1, with 13 bases in between. Germline CDR1 GTSNPN, CDR2 SVGIG (reference sequence). CDR3 length equals 15 residues. CDR3 in DNA: TGTGCCTGGAGTGCGCTCAGGGGACCCCAAGAGACCCAGTACTTC. This translates into CAWSALRGPQETQYF. Full variable domain (rest looked up from reference TRBV30 and TRBJ2-5): SQTIHQWPATLVQPVGSPLSLECTVEGTSNPNLYWYRQAAGRGLQLLFYSVGIGQISSEVPQNLSASRPQDRQFILSSKKLLLSDSGFYLCAWSALRGPQETQYFGPGTRLLVL.